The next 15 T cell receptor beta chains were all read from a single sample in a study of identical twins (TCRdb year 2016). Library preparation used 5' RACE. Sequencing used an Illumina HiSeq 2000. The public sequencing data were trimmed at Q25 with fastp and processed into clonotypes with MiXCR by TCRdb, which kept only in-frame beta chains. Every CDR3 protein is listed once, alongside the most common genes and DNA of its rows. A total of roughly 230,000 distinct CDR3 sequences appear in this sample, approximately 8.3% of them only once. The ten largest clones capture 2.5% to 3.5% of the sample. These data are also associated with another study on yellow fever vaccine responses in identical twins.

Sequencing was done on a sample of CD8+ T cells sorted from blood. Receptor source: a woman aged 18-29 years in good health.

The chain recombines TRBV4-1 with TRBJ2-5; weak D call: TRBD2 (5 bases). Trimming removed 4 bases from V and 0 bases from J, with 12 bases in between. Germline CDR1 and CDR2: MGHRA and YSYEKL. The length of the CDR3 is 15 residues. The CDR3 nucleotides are TGCGCCAGCAGCCTACAATCCGGGAACCAAGAGACCCAGTACTTC. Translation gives CASSLQSGNQETQYF.

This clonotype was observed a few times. The CDR3 DNA follows: TGTGCCAGCAGGAAAGGACTAGCCGGGGGGGAGCTGTTTTTT. Protein sequence: CASRKGLAGGELFF. The chain carries TRBV28 and TRBJ2-2, with 8 bases matching TRBD2. This CDR3 is 14 amino acids long. Germline V gene sequence: CDR1 MDHEN, CDR2 SYDVKM. Trimming removed 6 bases from V and 8 bases from J; junction bases left unmatched: 8.

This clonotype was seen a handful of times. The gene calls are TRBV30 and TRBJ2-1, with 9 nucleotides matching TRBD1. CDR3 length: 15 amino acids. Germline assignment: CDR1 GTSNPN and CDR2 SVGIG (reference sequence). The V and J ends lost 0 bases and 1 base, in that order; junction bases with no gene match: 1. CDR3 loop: CAWSVGTGSYNEQFF. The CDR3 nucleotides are TGTGCCTGGAGTGTGGGGACAGGGTCCTACAATGAGCAGTTCTTC. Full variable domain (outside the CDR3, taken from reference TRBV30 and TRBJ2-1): SQTIHQWPATLVQPVGSPLSLECTVEGTSNPNLYWYRQAAGRGLQLLFYSVGIGQISSEVPQNLSASRPQDRQFILSSKKLLLSDSGFYLCAWSVGTGSYNEQFFGPGTRLTVL.

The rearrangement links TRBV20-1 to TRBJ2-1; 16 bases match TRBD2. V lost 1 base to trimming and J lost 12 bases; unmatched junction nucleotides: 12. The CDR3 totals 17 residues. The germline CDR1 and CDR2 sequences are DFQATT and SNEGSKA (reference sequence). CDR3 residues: CSARARTPGLAGGRQFF. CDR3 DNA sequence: TGCAGTGCTAGAGCCCGGACCCCGGGACTAGCGGGGGGGCGGCAGTTCTTC.

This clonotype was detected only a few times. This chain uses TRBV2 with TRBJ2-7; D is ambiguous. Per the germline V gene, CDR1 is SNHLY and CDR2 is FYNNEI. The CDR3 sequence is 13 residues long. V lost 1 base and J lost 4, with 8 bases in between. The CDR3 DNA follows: TGTGCCAGCAGTGAAGACGGGTTTTACGAGCAGTACTTC. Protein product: CASSEDGFYEQYF.

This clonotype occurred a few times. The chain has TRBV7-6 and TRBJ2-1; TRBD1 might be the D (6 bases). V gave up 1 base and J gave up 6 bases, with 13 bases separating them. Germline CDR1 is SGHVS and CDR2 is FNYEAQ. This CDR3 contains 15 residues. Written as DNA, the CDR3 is TGTGCCAGCAGCTTAGAACAGGGTAGGAGCAATGAGCAGTTCTTC. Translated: CASSLEQGRSNEQFF.

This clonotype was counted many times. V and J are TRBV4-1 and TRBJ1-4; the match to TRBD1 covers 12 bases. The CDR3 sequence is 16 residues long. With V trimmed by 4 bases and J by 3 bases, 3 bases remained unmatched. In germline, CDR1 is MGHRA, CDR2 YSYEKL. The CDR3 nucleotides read TGCGCCAGCAGCCGAAGGGACAGGGGGCCTAATGAAAAACTGTTTTTT. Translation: CASSRRDRGPNEKLFF.

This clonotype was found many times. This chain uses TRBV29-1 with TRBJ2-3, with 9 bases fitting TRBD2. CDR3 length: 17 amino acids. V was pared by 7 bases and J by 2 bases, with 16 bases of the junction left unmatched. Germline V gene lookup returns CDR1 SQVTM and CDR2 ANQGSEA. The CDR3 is CSADPPEASGTTDTQYF. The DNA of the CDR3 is TGCAGCGCCGACCCCCCGGAGGCTAGCGGGACCACAGATACGCAGTATTTT.

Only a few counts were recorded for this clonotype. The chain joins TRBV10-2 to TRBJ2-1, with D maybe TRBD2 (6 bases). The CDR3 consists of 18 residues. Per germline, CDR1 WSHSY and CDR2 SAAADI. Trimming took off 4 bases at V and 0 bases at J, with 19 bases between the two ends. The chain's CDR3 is CASSVSFTSPNSYNEQFF. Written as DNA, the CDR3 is TGCGCCAGCAGTGTGTCCTTTACTAGCCCAAACTCCTACAATGAGCAGTTCTTC.

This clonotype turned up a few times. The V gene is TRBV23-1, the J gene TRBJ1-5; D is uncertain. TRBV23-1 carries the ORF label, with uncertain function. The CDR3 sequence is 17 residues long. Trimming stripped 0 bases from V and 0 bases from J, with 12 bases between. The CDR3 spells CASSQSIQPYSNQPQHF. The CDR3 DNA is TGCGCCAGCAGTCAATCCATACAACCGTATAGCAATCAGCCCCAGCATTTT.

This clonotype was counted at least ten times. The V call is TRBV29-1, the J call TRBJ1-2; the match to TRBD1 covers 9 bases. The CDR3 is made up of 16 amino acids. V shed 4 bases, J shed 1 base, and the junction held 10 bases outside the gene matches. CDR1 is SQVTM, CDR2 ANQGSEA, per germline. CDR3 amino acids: CSVGGTGTLDNYGYTF. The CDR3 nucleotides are TGCAGCGTTGGAGGGACAGGGACCTTGGATAACTATGGCTACACCTTC.

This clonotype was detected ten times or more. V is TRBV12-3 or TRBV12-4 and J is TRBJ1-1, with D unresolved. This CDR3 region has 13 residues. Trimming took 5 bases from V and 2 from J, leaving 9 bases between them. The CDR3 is CASSGSPNTEAFF. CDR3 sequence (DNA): TGTGCCAGCAGTGGGAGCCCCAACACTGAAGCTTTCTTT.

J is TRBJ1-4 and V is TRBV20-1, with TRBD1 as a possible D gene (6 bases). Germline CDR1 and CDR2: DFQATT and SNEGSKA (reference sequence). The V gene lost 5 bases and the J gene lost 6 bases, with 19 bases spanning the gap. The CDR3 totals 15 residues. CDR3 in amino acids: CSADRRQNWDEKLFF. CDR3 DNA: TGCAGTGCTGACAGGCGACAGAATTGGGATGAAAAACTGTTTTTT.

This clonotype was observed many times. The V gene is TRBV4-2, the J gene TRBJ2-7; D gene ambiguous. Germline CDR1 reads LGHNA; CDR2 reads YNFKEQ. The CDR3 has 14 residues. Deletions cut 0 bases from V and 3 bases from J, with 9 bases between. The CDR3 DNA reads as TGTGCCAGCAGCCAAGATTACGGTGTCTACGAGCAGTACTTC. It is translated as CASSQDYGVYEQYF.

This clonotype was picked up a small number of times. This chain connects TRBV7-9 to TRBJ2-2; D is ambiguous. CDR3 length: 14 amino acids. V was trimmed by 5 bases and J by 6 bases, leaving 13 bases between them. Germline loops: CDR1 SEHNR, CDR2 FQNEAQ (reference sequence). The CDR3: CASSPAGVAGELFF. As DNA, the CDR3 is TGTGCCAGCAGCCCCGCAGGTGTCGCCGGGGAGCTGTTTTTT.